This entry features one T cell receptor (beta chain) sequence. Its antigen is still unknown. The junction departs from the called germline gene at one end, perhaps through a read error. A second PCR of roughly 7 to 11 cycles used a sample-barcoded 5' primer and a J-beta primer mix. A template-switch adaptor with 12 random nucleotides tagged each cDNA molecule. Paired-end reads containing CDR3 totaled no fewer than 2.5 million for each sample. TCRdb re-called the 5' RACE reads through MiXCR, storing one row per CDR3 protein. The sample has 850,000 to 1,000,000 distinct CDR3 sequences; around 54% are singletons. The data derive from a study of blood T cells in healthy people across ages. Study-wide results and limits: In long-lived donors, naive CD4+ cell counts and diversity exceeded those of aged donors.

Germline CDR1 and CDR2: SQVTM and ANQGSEA. The CDR3 runs 13 residues. The V call is TRBV29-1, the J call TRBJ1-2; TRBD1 matches 9 bases. The TCR comes from a woman aged 55-70 years in good health. The specimen sequenced was blood. This chain's CDR3 is CSADRGINYDYTF. CDR3 coding DNA: TGCAGCGCCGACAGGGGGATAAACTATGACTACACCTTC.